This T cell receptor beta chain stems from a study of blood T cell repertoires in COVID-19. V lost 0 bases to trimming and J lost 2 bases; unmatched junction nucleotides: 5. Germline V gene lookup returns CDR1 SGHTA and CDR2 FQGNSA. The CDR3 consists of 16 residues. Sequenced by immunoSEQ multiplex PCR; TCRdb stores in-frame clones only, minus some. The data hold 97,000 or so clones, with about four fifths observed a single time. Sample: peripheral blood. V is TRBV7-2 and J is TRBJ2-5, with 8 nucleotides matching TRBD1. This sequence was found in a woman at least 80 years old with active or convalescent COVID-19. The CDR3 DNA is TGTGCCAGCAGCTTAGCGGCCAGGGGGCCTCAAGAGACCCAGTACTTC. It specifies CASSLAARGPQETQYF.